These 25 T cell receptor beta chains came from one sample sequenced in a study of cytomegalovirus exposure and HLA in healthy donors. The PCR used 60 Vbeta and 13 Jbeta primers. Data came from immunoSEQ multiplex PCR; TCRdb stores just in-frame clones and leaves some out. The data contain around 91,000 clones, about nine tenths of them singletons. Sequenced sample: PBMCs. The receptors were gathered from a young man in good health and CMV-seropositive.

Here the CDR3 DNA reads TGTGCCAGCACCCTGAGAGACACTGAAGCTTTCTTT. Its protein is CASTLRDTEAFF. This rearrangement joins TRBV28 to TRBJ1-1; unclear D gene. This CDR3 comprises 12 residues. Germline CDR1 MDHEN, CDR2 SYDVKM. Trimming cost V 7 bases and J 3 bases, with 9 bases left between them.

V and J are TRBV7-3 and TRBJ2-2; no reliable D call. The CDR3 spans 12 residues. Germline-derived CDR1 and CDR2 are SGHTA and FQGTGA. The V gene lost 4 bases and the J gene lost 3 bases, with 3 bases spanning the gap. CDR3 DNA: TGTGCCAGCAGCTCCGACACCGGGGAGCTGTTTTTT. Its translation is CASSSDTGELFF. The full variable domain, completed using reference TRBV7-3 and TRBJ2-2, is GAGVSQTPSNKVTEKGKYVELRCDPISGHTALYWYRQSLGQGPEFLIYFQGTGAADDSGLPNDRFFAVRPEGSVSTLKIQRTERGDSAVYLCASSSDTGELFFGEGSRLTVL.

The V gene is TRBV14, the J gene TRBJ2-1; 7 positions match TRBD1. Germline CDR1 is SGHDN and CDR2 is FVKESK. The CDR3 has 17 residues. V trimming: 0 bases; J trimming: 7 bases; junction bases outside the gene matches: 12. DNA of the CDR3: TGTGCCAGCAGCCAAGATGGGTACCGGGAACAGGGGAATGAGCAGTTCTTC. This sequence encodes CASSQDGYREQGNEQFF.

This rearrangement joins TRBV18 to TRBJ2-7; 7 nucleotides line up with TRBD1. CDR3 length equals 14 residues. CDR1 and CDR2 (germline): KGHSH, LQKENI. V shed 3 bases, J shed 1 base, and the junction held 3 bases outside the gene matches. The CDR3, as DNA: TGTGCCAGCTCACCTAGGACAGGATCCTACGAGCAGTACTTC. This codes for CASSPRTGSYEQYF.

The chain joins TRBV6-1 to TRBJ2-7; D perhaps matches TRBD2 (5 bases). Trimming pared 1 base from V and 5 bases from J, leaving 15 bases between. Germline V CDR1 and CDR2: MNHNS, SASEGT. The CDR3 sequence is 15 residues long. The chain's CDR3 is CASSEVVGVGDEQYF. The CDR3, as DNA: TGTGCCAGCAGTGAAGTGGTGGGAGTGGGCGACGAGCAGTACTTC.

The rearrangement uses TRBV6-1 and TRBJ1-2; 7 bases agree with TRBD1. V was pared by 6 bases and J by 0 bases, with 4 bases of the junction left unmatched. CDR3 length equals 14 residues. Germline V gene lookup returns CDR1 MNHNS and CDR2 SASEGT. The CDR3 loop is CASRRQGANYGYTF. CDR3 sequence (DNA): TGTGCCAGCAGAAGACAGGGCGCTAACTATGGCTACACCTTC.

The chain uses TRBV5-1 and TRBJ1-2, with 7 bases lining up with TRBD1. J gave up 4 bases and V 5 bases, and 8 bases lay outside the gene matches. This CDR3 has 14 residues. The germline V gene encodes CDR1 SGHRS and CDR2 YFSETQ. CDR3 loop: CASRNRGTTYGYTF. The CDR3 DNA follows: TGCGCCAGCAGAAACAGGGGAACGACCTATGGCTACACCTTC.

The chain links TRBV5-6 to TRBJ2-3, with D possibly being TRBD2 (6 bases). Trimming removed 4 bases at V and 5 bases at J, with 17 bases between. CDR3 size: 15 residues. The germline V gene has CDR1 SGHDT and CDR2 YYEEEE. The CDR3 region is CASSMAAGLRDTQYF. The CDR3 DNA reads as TGTGCCAGCAGCATGGCGGCGGGGTTAAGAGATACGCAGTATTTT.

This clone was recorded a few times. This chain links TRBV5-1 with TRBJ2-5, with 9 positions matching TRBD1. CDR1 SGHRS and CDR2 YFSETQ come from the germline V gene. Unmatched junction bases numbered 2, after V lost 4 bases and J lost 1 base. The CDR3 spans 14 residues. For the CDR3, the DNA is TGCGCCAGCAGCCTGGGACAGGGCCAAGAGACCCAGTACTTC. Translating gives CASSLGQGQETQYF.

CDR3 region: CASSVSGGETQYF. The CDR3 DNA follows: TGTGCCAGCAGCGTAAGCGGGGGGGAGACCCAGTACTTC. This chain joins TRBV9 and TRBJ2-5; 9 nucleotides match TRBD2. V dropped 1 base and J dropped 5; count of bases not matched to a gene: 0. Germline V gene sequence: CDR1 SGDLS, CDR2 YYNGEE. The CDR3 has 13 residues.

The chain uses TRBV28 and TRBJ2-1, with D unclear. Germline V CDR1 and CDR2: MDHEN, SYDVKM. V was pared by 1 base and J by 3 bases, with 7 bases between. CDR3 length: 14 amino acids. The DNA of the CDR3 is TGTGCCAGCAGTTTATTAGACAACTACAATGAGCAGTTCTTC. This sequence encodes CASSLLDNYNEQFF.

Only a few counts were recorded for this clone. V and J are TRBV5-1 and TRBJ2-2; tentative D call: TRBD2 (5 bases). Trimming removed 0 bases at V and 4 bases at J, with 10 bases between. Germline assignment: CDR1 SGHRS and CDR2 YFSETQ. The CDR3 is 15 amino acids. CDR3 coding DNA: TGCGCCAGCAGCTTGGACTCCCGGGGCACCGGGGAGCTGTTTTTT. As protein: CASSLDSRGTGELFF.

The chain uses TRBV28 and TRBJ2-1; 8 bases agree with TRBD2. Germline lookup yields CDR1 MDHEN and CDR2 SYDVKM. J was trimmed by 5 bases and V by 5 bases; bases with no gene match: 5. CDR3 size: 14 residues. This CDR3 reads CASSQREFDNEQFF. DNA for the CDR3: TGTGCCAGCAGTCAGCGGGAGTTCGACAATGAGCAGTTCTTC.

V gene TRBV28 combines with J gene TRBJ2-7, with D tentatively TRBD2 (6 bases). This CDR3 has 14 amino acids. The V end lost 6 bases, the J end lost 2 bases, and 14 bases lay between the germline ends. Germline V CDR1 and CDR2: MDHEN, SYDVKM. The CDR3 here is CASRPGTSPYEQYF. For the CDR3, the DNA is TGTGCCAGCAGGCCCGGGACTTCACCCTACGAGCAGTACTTC.

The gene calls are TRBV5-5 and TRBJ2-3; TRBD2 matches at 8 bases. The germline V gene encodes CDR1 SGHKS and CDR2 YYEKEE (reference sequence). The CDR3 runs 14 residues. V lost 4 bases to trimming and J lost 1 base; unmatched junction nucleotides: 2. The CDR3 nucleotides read TGTGCCAGCAGCAGGCGGGGGGGCACAGATACGCAGTATTTT. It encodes CASSRRGGTDTQYF.

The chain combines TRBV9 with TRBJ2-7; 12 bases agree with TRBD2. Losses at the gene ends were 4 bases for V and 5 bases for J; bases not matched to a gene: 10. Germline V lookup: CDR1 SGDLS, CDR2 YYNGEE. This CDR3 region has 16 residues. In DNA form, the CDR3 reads TGTGCCAGCAGCCCACAACTAGCGGGAGGCCCCCACGAGCAGTACTTC. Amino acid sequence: CASSPQLAGGPHEQYF.

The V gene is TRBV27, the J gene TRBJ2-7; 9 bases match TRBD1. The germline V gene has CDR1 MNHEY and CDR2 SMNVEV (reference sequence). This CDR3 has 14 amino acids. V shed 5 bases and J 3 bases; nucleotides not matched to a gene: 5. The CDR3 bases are TGTGCCAGCAGTCGGACAGGGGACGGCTACGAGCAGTACTTC. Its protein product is CASSRTGDGYEQYF.

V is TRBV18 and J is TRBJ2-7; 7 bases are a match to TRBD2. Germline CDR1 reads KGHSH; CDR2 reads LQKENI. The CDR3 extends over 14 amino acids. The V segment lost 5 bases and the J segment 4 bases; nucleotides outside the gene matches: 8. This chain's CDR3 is CASSELGGTYEQYF. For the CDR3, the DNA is TGTGCCAGCTCAGAATTGGGAGGGACTTACGAGCAGTACTTC.

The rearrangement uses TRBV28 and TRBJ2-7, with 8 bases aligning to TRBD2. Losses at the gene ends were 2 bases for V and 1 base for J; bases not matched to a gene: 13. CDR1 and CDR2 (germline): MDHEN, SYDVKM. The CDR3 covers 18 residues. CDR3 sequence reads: CASSLKLLLAETSYEQYF. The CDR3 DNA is TGTGCCAGCAGTTTAAAGCTCCTACTAGCGGAGACTTCCTACGAGCAGTACTTC.

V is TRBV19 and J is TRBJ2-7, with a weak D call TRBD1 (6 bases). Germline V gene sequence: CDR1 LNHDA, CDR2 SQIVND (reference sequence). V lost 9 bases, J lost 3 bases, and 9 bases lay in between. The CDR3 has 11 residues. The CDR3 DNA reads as TGTGCCAGCTCCAGGGGCTACGAGCAGTACTTC. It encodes CASSRGYEQYF.

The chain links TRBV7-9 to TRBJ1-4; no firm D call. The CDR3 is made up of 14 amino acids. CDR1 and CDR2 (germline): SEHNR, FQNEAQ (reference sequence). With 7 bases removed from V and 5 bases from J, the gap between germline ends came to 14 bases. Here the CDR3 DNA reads TGTGCCAGCACCCGGGTAGAAGAAAATGAAAAACTGTTTTTT. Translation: CASTRVEENEKLFF.

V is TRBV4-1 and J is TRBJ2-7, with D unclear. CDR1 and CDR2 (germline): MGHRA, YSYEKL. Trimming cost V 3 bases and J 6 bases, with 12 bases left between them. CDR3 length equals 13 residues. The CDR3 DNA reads TGCGCCAGCAGCCACCCCCCACCTAGCGAGCAGTACTTC. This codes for CASSHPPPSEQYF.

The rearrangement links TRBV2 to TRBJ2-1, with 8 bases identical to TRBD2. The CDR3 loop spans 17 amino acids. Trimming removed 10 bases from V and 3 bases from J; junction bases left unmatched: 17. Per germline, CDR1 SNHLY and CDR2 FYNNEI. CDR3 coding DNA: TGTGCCAACCGCCCGGGGACCGGGAGGGCCATCTACAATGAGCAGTTCTTC. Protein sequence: CANRPGTGRAIYNEQFF.

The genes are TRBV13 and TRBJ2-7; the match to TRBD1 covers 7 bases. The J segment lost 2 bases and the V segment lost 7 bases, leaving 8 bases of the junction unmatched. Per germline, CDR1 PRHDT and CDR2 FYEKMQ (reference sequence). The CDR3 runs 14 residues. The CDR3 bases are TGTGCCAGCATCCTCGGACAGGCCCCCTACGAGCAGTACTTC. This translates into CASILGQAPYEQYF.

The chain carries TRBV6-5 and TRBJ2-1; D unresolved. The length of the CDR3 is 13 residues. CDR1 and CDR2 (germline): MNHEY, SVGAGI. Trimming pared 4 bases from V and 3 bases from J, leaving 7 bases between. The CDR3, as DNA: TGTGCCAGCAGTTCTCGAGGCTACAATGAGCAGTTCTTC. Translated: CASSSRGYNEQFF.